This TCR beta chain comes out of a study of identical twins. Study-level results: Conclusions came from cross-sectional statistical analysis, not from following the same donors. Alpha sequences out of frame and shared by twins had excess low generation probability.

Carrying unique molecular identifiers, the cDNA also gained a universal primer site through template switching. TCRdb re-called the 5' RACE reads through MiXCR, storing one row per CDR3 protein. Of about 500,000 distinct CDR3 sequences listed, 14% are singletons. The donor group consisted entirely of healthy Caucasians. About this clonotype: Its specificity is not known.

In addition, the sample was reused for a study of yellow fever vaccine responses in identical twins.

The TCR originated in a woman younger than 35 in good health. The sequencing sample was made of CD4+ T cells sorted from blood.

CDR3 sequence: CASSRQGTNYGYTF. Written as DNA, the CDR3 is TGTGCCAGCAGTCGACAGGGCACCAACTATGGCTACACCTTC. The gene calls are TRBV2 and TRBJ1-2, with 7 bases lining up with TRBD1. V lost 5 bases and J lost 2; bases outside the gene matches: 5. This CDR3 has 14 residues. The germline gives CDR1 SNHLY, CDR2 FYNNEI. Together with reference TRBV2 and TRBJ1-2, the CDR3 gives the full variable domain: EPEVTQTPSHQVTQMGQEVILRCVPISNHLYFYWYRQILGQKVEFLVSFYNNEISEKSEIFDDQFSVERPDGSNFTLKIRSTKLEDSAMYFCASSRQGTNYGYTFGSGTRLTVV.